Each of the 12 T cell receptor beta chains below was sequenced from the same sample in a study of blood T cell repertoires in COVID-19. Libraries were prepared by immunoSEQ multiplex PCR; TCRdb keeps only in-frame clonotypes and omits some of them. The table records 35,000 to 45,000 clones, about 90% of them present only once. Sequencing used peripheral blood. Receptor source: a man aged 50-59 years with active COVID-19.

V gene TRBV6-5 combines with J gene TRBJ1-1; D is ambiguous. The germline gives CDR1 MNHEY, CDR2 SVGAGI. The CDR3 spans 14 residues. The V end lost 6 bases, the J end lost 2 bases, and 13 bases lay between the germline ends. The CDR3 here is CASRPRRSNTEAFF. In nucleotides, the CDR3 is TGTGCCAGCAGACCAAGACGGAGTAACACTGAAGCTTTCTTT.

The V call is TRBV19, the J call TRBJ2-7; the D gene is possibly TRBD1 (7 bases). The germline CDR1 and CDR2 sequences are LNHDA and SQIVND (reference sequence). V shed 5 bases and J shed 4 bases, with 12 bases lying between them. CDR3 size: 13 residues. DNA for the CDR3: TGTGCCAGTAGTTGGCAGGGGGGATACGAGCAGTACTTC. Its protein is CASSWQGGYEQYF.

The CDR3 here is CASSPEGGYEQYF. DNA of the CDR3: TGTGCCAGTAGTCCTGAAGGAGGTTACGAGCAGTACTTC. The V call is TRBV19, the J call TRBJ2-7, with D perhaps matching TRBD2 (5 bases). The germline V gene has CDR1 LNHDA and CDR2 SQIVND (reference sequence). The germline V and J ends were trimmed by 5 bases and 4 bases, with 12 bases remaining between them. The CDR3 length is 13 residues.

The rearrangement links TRBV27 to TRBJ2-1, with 11 bases that match TRBD2. The V and J ends lost 3 bases and 6 bases, in that order; junction bases with no gene match: 4. Germline CDR1 and CDR2: MNHEY and SMNVEV (reference sequence). This CDR3 spans 15 amino acids. CDR3 protein: CASSLGLAGGNEQFF. CDR3 nucleotide sequence: TGTGCCAGCAGTTTGGGGCTAGCGGGGGGCAATGAGCAGTTCTTC.

This chain joins TRBV6-5 and TRBJ2-7; the D gene is possibly TRBD1 (6 bases). The CDR3 is 15 amino acids. Between the trimmed V and J ends, which lost 6 bases and 1 base, there was a span of 16 bases. Germline CDR1 and CDR2: MNHEY and SVGAGI. DNA of the CDR3: TGTGCCAGCAGATACAGGGAGAGGGCATCCTACGAGCAGTACTTC. The encoded protein is CASRYRERASYEQYF.

The chain uses TRBV7-9 and TRBJ2-1, with 9 nucleotides matching TRBD2. This CDR3 has 14 residues. Looked up from germline, CDR1 is SEHNR and CDR2 is FQNEAQ (reference sequence). V lost 5 bases, J lost 8 bases, and 7 bases stayed unmatched. CDR3 sequence reads: CASSRGLARDEQFF. CDR3 coding DNA: TGTGCCAGCAGCCGAGGACTAGCGCGGGATGAGCAGTTCTTC.

V and J are TRBV23-1 and TRBJ2-4; 8 nucleotides agree with TRBD1. TRBV23-1 is reported as an ORF; its role is uncertain. V dropped 3 bases and J dropped 6; count of bases not matched to a gene: 4. CDR3 size: 14 residues. The CDR3 DNA sequence: TGCGCCAGCAGTCACAGGGGGCGCGGAAACATTCAGTACTTC. The encoded protein is CASSHRGRGNIQYF.

The chain couples TRBV19 to TRBJ1-3; no definite D call. Germline V gene sequence: CDR1 LNHDA, CDR2 SQIVND (reference sequence). The CDR3 runs 14 residues. The V end lost 7 bases, the J end lost 0 bases, and 10 bases lay between the germline ends. The CDR3 sequence: CASNSQSSGNTIYF. The CDR3, as DNA: TGTGCCAGTAACTCACAGAGCTCTGGAAACACCATATATTTT.

The genes are TRBV2 and TRBJ1-1; the match to TRBD1 covers 8 bases. J lost 6 bases, V lost 10 bases, and 7 bases had no gene match. Per germline, CDR1 SNHLY and CDR2 FYNNEI. CDR3 length: 12 residues. CDR3: CATSDRDSEAFF. In DNA, the CDR3 is TGTGCCACCTCGGACAGGGACTCTGAAGCTTTCTTT.

The chain links TRBV21-1 to TRBJ1-2. TRBV21-1 is classified as a pseudogene. The CDR3 is made up of 21 amino acids. The CDR3 sequence: CASSKGAIAGGADHRCYGYTF. In nucleotides, the CDR3 is TGTGCCAGCAGCAAAGGAGCGATAGCGGGGGGCGCTGATCATCGATGCTATGGCTACACCTTC.

The chain links TRBV7-9 to TRBJ2-5; D remains unclear. The J call may be faulty, since TRBJ2-7 better matches the DNA end. Per germline, CDR1 SEHNR and CDR2 FQNEAQ (reference sequence). CDR3 size: 13 residues. CDR3: CASGLSSLYEQYF. CDR3 coding DNA: TGTGCCAGCGGTTTGTCCTCCCTCTACGAGCAGTACTTC.

This rearrangement joins TRBV6-1 to TRBJ2-7; the D gene is possibly TRBD1 (7 bases). Germline V gives CDR1 MNHNS, CDR2 SASEGT. The V and J ends lost 3 bases and 6 bases respectively, with 15 bases between them. This CDR3 region has 14 residues. The chain's CDR3 is CASSERRRGAEQYF. CDR3 nucleotide sequence: TGTGCCAGCAGTGAGCGCCGCAGGGGGGCCGAGCAGTACTTC.